The 14 T cell receptor beta chains listed next were all sequenced from one sample in a study of cytomegalovirus exposure and HLA in healthy donors (dated 2017 in TCRdb). Receptors were amplified or captured by the immunoSEQ multiplex PCR assay. For the multiplex PCR, a mixture combining 60 forward primers for TCR Vbeta segments and 13 reverse primers for TCR Jbeta segments was used. The table comes from immuneACCESS by way of TCRdb, which keeps in-frame sequences with V and J called. Part of the clones is missing from these tables; in studies checked, under half for an unresolved V gene and the rest for unknown reasons. This sample gives some 110,000 clones in total; 60% to 80% of them show up just once. 4.5% to 7% of the sample is taken by the ten largest. Sequenced sample: PBMCs. These receptors all stem from a man aged 60 to 75 in good health and CMV-seropositive.

The V call is TRBV29-1, the J call TRBJ2-3, with D unresolved. Germline CDR1 reads SQVTM; CDR2 reads ANQGSEA. V was shortened by 0 bases and J by 10 bases, with 14 bases between the two germline ends. There are 13 residues in the CDR3. The CDR3 spells CSVEDPTPGPQYF. The CDR3 coding sequence is TGCAGCGTTGAAGATCCGACTCCCGGTCCGCAGTATTTT.

The rearrangement uses TRBV28 and TRBJ1-2; TRBD1 matches 7 bases. This CDR3 contains 15 residues. Per the germline V gene, CDR1 is MDHEN and CDR2 is SYDVKM. Trimming cost V 7 bases and J 1 base; bases outside gene matches: 9. CDR3 sequence reads: CASTGGGDGNYGYTF. The CDR3 DNA is TGTGCCAGCACCGGAGGGGGCGATGGTAACTATGGCTACACCTTC.

V is TRBV7-7 and J is TRBJ1-2; D uncertain. This CDR3 region has 14 residues. The germline V gene has CDR1 SSHAT and CDR2 FNYEAQ (reference sequence). Trimming stripped 5 bases from V and 8 bases from J, with 18 bases between. DNA of the CDR3: TGTGCCAGCAGCCCAAGCCCGGGCTCGGGAGGCTACACCTTC. Translated, it gives CASSPSPGSGGYTF. Supplemented by reference TRBV7-7 and TRBJ1-2, the full variable domain reads GAGVSQSPRYKVTKRGQDVTLRCDPISSHATLYWYQQALGQGPEFLTYFNYEAQPDKSGLPSDRFSAERPEGSISTLTIQRTEQRDSAMYRCASSPSPGSGGYTFGSGTRLTVV.

The chain uses TRBV13 and TRBJ1-1; 7 bases are shared with TRBD1. Germline V gene sequence: CDR1 PRHDT, CDR2 FYEKMQ (reference sequence). This CDR3 spans 16 amino acids. Trimming cost V 3 bases and J 4 bases; bases outside gene matches: 11. The CDR3, as DNA: TGTGCCAGCAGCTTTTCGACAGGGCGGTTTGGCACTGAAGCTTTCTTT. It translates to CASSFSTGRFGTEAFF.

V gene TRBV9 combines with J gene TRBJ1-2, with D possibly being TRBD1 (5 bases). V dropped 3 bases and J dropped 0 bases, with 9 bases sitting between them. In germline, CDR1 is SGDLS, CDR2 YYNGEE. The CDR3 has 14 amino acids. CDR3 DNA: TGTGCCAGCAGCGGGACATTATCTAACTATGGCTACACCTTC. The encoded protein is CASSGTLSNYGYTF.

This clone was seen more than once but under ten times. The chain is built from TRBV5-4 and TRBJ2-7; 12 positions agree with TRBD2. The J segment lost 3 bases and the V segment lost 3 bases, leaving 10 bases of the junction unmatched. The V gene's germline CDR1 is SGHNT and CDR2 YYREEE (reference sequence). This CDR3 spans 17 amino acids. CDR3 DNA: TGTGCCAGCAGCTCGGCTGGTCTGGGACTAGCGGGCTACGAGCAGTACTTC. Its protein product is CASSSAGLGLAGYEQYF.

The V and J genes are TRBV6-1 and TRBJ2-2; D call uncertain. Germline-derived CDR1 and CDR2 are MNHNS and SASEGT. The CDR3 totals 12 residues. V lost 7 bases and J 3 bases, leaving 6 bases between the germline ends. Here the CDR3 reads CASTFDTGELFF. The DNA of the CDR3 is TGTGCCAGCACGTTTGACACCGGGGAGCTGTTTTTT.

This sequence joins TRBV2 and TRBJ2-2, with D possibly being TRBD1 (6 bases). V lost 3 bases and J lost 2, with 13 bases in between. In germline, CDR1 is SNHLY, CDR2 FYNNEI. The CDR3 extends over 16 amino acids. CDR3 bases: TGTGCCAGCAGTGACTTGGGGGCAGGCAACACCGGGGAGCTGTTTTTT. This sequence encodes CASSDLGAGNTGELFF.

The chain carries TRBV7-9 and TRBJ1-5, with TRBD1 as a possible D gene (5 bases). The CDR3 contains 13 residues. CDR1 and CDR2 from the germline V gene are SEHNR and FQNEAQ (reference sequence). The V gene lost 5 bases and the J gene lost 7 bases, with 12 bases spanning the gap. This chain's CDR3 is CASSDRAYQPQHF. DNA for the CDR3: TGTGCCAGCAGCGACAGAGCATACCAGCCCCAGCATTTT.

This clone has a handful of counts. DNA for the CDR3: TGTGCCAGCTCCCTAACGGGGGGTCCTGAAGCTTTCTTT. Translating gives CASSLTGGPEAFF. The chain uses TRBV6-1 and TRBJ1-1, with a possible D match to TRBD1 (5 bases). CDR3 length: 13 residues. The germline V and J ends were trimmed by 8 bases and 6 bases, with 16 bases remaining between them. Germline values: CDR1 MNHNS, CDR2 SASEGT.

This sequence joins TRBV7-6 and TRBJ2-7; 10 bases align to TRBD1. The CDR3 totals 16 residues. Germline CDR1 reads SGHVS; CDR2 reads FNYEAQ. V was clipped by 0 bases and J by 2 bases; unmatched bases: 4. The CDR3 DNA sequence: TGTGCCAGCAGCTTAGCGGGGACAGGGGTGACCTACGAGCAGTACTTC. Protein product: CASSLAGTGVTYEQYF. Full variable domain (rest looked up from reference TRBV7-6 and TRBJ2-7): GAGVSQSPRYKVTKRGQDVALRCDPISGHVSLYWYRQALGQGPEFLTYFNYEAQQDKSGLPNDRFSAERPEGSISTLTIQRTEQRDSAMYRCASSLAGTGVTYEQYFGPGTRLTVT.

The CDR3 sequence is CASSRQGNTGELFF. CDR3 DNA: TGCGCCAGCAGCAGACAGGGGAACACCGGGGAGCTGTTTTTT. V usage is TRBV5-1 and J usage is TRBJ2-2, with 7 nucleotides matching TRBD1. The length of the CDR3 is 14 residues. CDR1 is SGHRS and CDR2 is YFSETQ in the germline V gene. The V segment lost 4 bases and the J segment 1 base; nucleotides outside the gene matches: 1.

This clone appeared a few times. The V and J genes are TRBV4-3 and TRBJ1-1; tentatively, D is TRBD1 (6 bases). CDR3 size: 14 residues. Germline CDR1 LGHNA, CDR2 YSLEER. V was pared by 3 bases and J by 4 bases, with 12 bases between. DNA for the CDR3: TGCGCCAGCAGCCAGCAGGGGTCGATCACTGAAGCTTTCTTT. Its protein is CASSQQGSITEAFF.

The genes are TRBV9 and TRBJ1-6; TRBD1 matches at 9 bases. V lost 0 bases, J lost 5 bases, and 3 bases stayed unmatched. Per the germline V gene, CDR1 is SGDLS and CDR2 is YYNGEE. This CDR3 is 16 amino acids long. The CDR3 region has the DNA TGTGCCAGCAGCGTAGGACAGGGGGACAATAATTCACCCCTCCACTTT. Translating it yields CASSVGQGDNNSPLHF.